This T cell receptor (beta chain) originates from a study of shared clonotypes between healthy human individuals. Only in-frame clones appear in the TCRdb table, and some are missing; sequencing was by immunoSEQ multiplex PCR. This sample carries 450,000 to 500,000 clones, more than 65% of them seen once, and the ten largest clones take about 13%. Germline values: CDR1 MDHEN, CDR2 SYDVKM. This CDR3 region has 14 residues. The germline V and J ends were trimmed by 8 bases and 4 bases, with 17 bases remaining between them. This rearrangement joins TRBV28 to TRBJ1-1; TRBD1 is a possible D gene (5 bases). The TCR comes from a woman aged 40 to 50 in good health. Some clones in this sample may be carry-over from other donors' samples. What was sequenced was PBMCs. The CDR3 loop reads CASLPPGGFTEAFF. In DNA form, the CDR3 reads TGTGCCAGCTTGCCGCCGGGGGGATTCACTGAAGCTTTCTTT.